This T cell receptor beta chain was identified during a study of cytomegalovirus exposure and HLA in healthy donors. Germline lookup yields CDR1 SGHVS and CDR2 FNYEAQ. V lost 4 bases and J 4 bases, leaving 29 bases between the germline ends. This CDR3 has 20 amino acids. Concerning this clone itself: Its antigen is as yet unknown.

PCR employed 60 Vbeta and 13 Jbeta primers. The data were produced by immunoSEQ multiplex PCR, yet TCRdb's version contains in-frame clones alone and is incomplete. This table has about 170,000 clones, roughly 81% appearing once. Overall study findings and caveats: As a later analysis revealed, most CMV-associated TCR beta chains appeared HLA-restricted.

This TCR came from a woman between 18 and 29 years old in good health and CMV-seropositive. The genes are TRBV7-6 and TRBJ1-5, with a possible D match to TRBD1 (5 bases). The specimen was PBMCs. CDR3 residues: CASSSQARASFNHGNQPQHF. The CDR3 DNA follows: TGTGCCAGCAGCTCACAGGCCCGGGCTTCTTTCAACCACGGGAATCAGCCCCAGCATTTT.